Following are 32 T cell receptor beta chains from one sample sequenced in a study of vaccination and CD4 T cells after COVID-19. Antigen specificity for these receptors is unknown. Cultured CD4+ T cell DNA underwent sequencing with the Oncomine TCR Beta short-read assay. Using its own MiXCR run on the PCR reads, TCRdb lists one record per CDR3 protein. The sample has roughly 9,800 distinct CDR3 sequences; about 69% are singletons. Treatment in this sample: approximately 9-day PBMC culture with coronavirus spike peptide pools or control peptides (ViraFEST assay). Sequenced input: CD4+ T cells from blood, cultured in vitro. The receptors stem from a human donor who had recovered from COVID-19.

This clonotype was recorded a few times. J is TRBJ1-5 and V is TRBV24-1, with 7 bases aligning to TRBD1. Germline V lookup: CDR1 KGHDR, CDR2 SFDVKD. J lost 4 bases, V lost 4 bases, and 3 bases had no gene match. This CDR3 is built from 14 residues. CDR3 residues: CATSDPTGNQPQHF. CDR3 coding DNA: TGTGCCACCAGTGACCCGACAGGGAATCAGCCCCAGCATTTT.

The chain employs TRBV20-1 and TRBJ1-1, with D possibly matching TRBD1 (5 bases). Trimming removed 1 base at V and 6 bases at J, with 15 bases between. The CDR3 consists of 14 residues. Per the germline V gene, CDR1 is DFQATT and CDR2 is SNEGSKA (reference sequence). In DNA form, the CDR3 reads TGCAGTGCTAGAGCAAAGGCTAACAGGCCTGAAGCTTTCTTT. Protein sequence: CSARAKANRPEAFF.

This clonotype appeared a few times. V usage is TRBV6-1 and J usage is TRBJ2-1; D possibly corresponds to TRBD2 (5 bases). This CDR3 has 19 residues. Trimming pared 5 bases from V and 1 base from J, leaving 24 bases between. Germline CDR1 reads MNHNS; CDR2 reads SASEGT. CDR3 DNA sequence: TGTGCCAGCAGTCCCCCGGCGGGTAGCCCATATGGGTCCTACAATGAGCAGTTCTTC. It encodes CASSPPAGSPYGSYNEQFF.

The V gene is TRBV28, the J gene TRBJ1-3, with D possibly TRBD1 on 5 matching bases. V was shortened by 4 bases and J by 0 bases, with 13 bases between the two germline ends. Germline CDR1 reads MDHEN; CDR2 reads SYDVKM. The CDR3 sequence is 16 residues long. The DNA of the CDR3 is TGTGCCAGCAGTTCCGGGACTGCCCGCTCTGGAAACACCATATATTTT. Residues: CASSSGTARSGNTIYF.

CDR3 nucleotides: TGTGCCAGCTCAGGGAACACTGAAGCTTTCTTT. This gives the protein CASSGNTEAFF. V and J are TRBV6-2 or TRBV6-3 and TRBJ1-1; D ambiguous. CDR1 and CDR2 from the germline V gene are MNHEY and SVGEGT. The CDR3 runs 11 residues. Trimming shortened V by 8 bases and J by 1 base, and 5 bases separated the two germline ends.

The gene calls are TRBV6-1 and TRBJ2-3; 8 positions match TRBD1. The V segment lost 7 bases and the J segment 0 bases; nucleotides outside the gene matches: 6. Germline assignment: CDR1 MNHNS and CDR2 SASEGT. This CDR3 is built from 15 residues. CDR3 in DNA: TGTGCCAGCACCCCGGACAGGGCAAGCACAGATACGCAGTATTTT. Its protein is CASTPDRASTDTQYF.

The V and J genes are TRBV20-1 and TRBJ1-5; 9 nucleotides line up with TRBD1. The V gene's germline CDR1 is DFQATT and CDR2 SNEGSKA (reference sequence). V was pared by 6 bases and J by 2 bases, with 14 bases of the junction left unmatched. There are 17 residues in the CDR3. The CDR3: CSAAGTGRLHRNQPQHF. The CDR3 coding sequence is TGCAGTGCCGCCGGGACAGGGAGACTTCACCGCAATCAGCCCCAGCATTTT.

The J gene is TRBJ1-2, the V gene TRBV6-9; D ambiguous. This CDR3 spans 14 amino acids. Germline loops: CDR1 MNHGY, CDR2 SVAAGI. Trimming stripped 3 bases from V and 6 bases from J, with 14 bases between. The chain's CDR3 is CASSYGCAAHGYTF. The CDR3 DNA reads as TGTGCCAGCAGTTACGGGTGCGCGGCGCATGGCTACACCTTC.

The V call is TRBV20-1, the J call TRBJ1-1; D might be TRBD1 (5 bases). Germline V CDR1 and CDR2: DFQATT, SNEGSKA (reference sequence). CDR3 size: 14 residues. V gave up 3 bases and J gave up 8 bases, with 19 bases separating them. DNA for the CDR3: TGCAGTGCTAGCCCTCATTGGGGGAAGACCGAAGCTTTCTTT. Its translation: CSASPHWGKTEAFF.

For this clonotype: Sequence at one end of the junction differs from germline and may be a read error. The rearrangement links TRBV24-1 to TRBJ1-1, with D uncertain. The CDR3 length is 11 residues. Germline-derived CDR1 and CDR2 are KGHDR and SFDVKD. The CDR3 protein is CATSFRAEAFF. The CDR3 nucleotides are TGCGCCACCAGTTTTCGAGCTGAAGCTTTCTTT.

This rearrangement joins TRBV6-1 to TRBJ1-2, with D maybe TRBD1 (6 bases). Per the germline V gene, CDR1 is MNHNS and CDR2 is SASEGT. Between the trimmed V and J ends, which lost 5 bases and 4 bases, there was a span of 11 bases. This CDR3 has 13 amino acids. The CDR3 is CASSKEQGYGYTF. The DNA of the CDR3 is TGTGCCAGCAGTAAGGAACAGGGCTATGGCTACACCTTC.

V and J are TRBV7-2 and TRBJ2-3; D is unresolved. Trimming shortened V by 5 bases and J by 2 bases, and 5 bases separated the two germline ends. This CDR3 has 12 amino acids. Per germline, CDR1 SGHTA and CDR2 FQGNSA. CDR3 loop: CASSPNTDTQYF. In nucleotides, the CDR3 is TGTGCCAGCAGCCCGAACACAGATACGCAGTATTTT.

CDR3 sequence reads: CATKLGQGPYGYTF. In DNA form, the CDR3 reads TGTGCCACCAAATTGGGGCAGGGTCCCTATGGCTACACCTTC. V is TRBV6-1 and J is TRBJ1-2, with a possible D match to TRBD1 (5 bases). V was clipped by 10 bases and J by 4 bases, with 19 bases between them. Germline lookup yields CDR1 MNHNS and CDR2 SASEGT. The CDR3 covers 14 residues.

This clonotype has just a few counts. The V call is TRBV11-3, the J call TRBJ1-1; 7 bases match TRBD1. V was pared by 1 base and J by 9 bases, with 2 bases of the junction left unmatched. Germline loops: CDR1 SGHNT, CDR2 YENEEA. This CDR3 is 12 amino acids long. CDR3 in DNA: TGTGCCAGCAGCTTAGGACAGGGTAAAGCTTTCTTT. Its translation: CASSLGQGKAFF.

The chain links TRBV27 to TRBJ1-2, with D unclear. This CDR3 is 15 amino acids long. Trimming took off 0 bases at V and 4 bases at J, with 12 bases between the two ends. Germline V gene sequence: CDR1 MNHEY, CDR2 SMNVEV (reference sequence). CDR3 residues: CASSLSPGRPYGYTF. In DNA, the CDR3 is TGTGCCAGCAGTTTATCCCCCGGACGGCCCTATGGCTACACCTTC.

The chain carries TRBV28 and TRBJ1-1, with a tentative D call TRBD1 (5 bases). The germline V gene encodes CDR1 MDHEN and CDR2 SYDVKM. The CDR3 totals 15 residues. Trimming left V 5 bases short and J 1 base short, with 14 bases between. CDR3 sequence: CASSLRGPANTEAFF. The CDR3 nucleotides are TGTGCCAGCAGTCTCCGGGGCCCAGCGAACACTGAAGCTTTCTTT.

The J gene is TRBJ2-5, the V gene TRBV7-6; 8 bases line up with TRBD1. Trimming cost V 5 bases and J 0 bases; bases outside gene matches: 5. Germline V gene data show CDR1 as SGHVS and CDR2 as FNYEAQ. CDR3 size: 15 residues. Written as DNA, the CDR3 is TGTGCCAGCAGCCATCAGGGGGCGTACCAAGAGACCCAGTACTTC. It encodes CASSHQGAYQETQYF.

This clonotype was counted a few times. The V call is TRBV27, the J call TRBJ2-1; 7 bases agree with TRBD1. V shed 6 bases and J 9 bases; nucleotides not matched to a gene: 14. From germline, CDR1 is MNHEY and CDR2 SMNVEV (reference sequence). The CDR3 has 15 residues. The CDR3 reads CASRETGNLRSEQFF. The CDR3 nucleotides read TGTGCCAGCAGGGAGACAGGGAACTTGCGATCTGAGCAGTTCTTC.

The V call is TRBV24-1, the J call TRBJ1-2, with D unclear. Trimming removed 4 bases from V and 5 bases from J, with 10 bases in between. CDR1 and CDR2 from the germline V gene are KGHDR and SFDVKD. The length of the CDR3 is 13 residues. The CDR3 is CATSDQSSYGYTF. The DNA for the CDR3 is TGTGCCACCAGTGACCAGAGCTCGTATGGCTACACCTTC.

This clonotype was counted between two and nine times. The chain combines TRBV4-3 with TRBJ2-5; D possibly corresponds to TRBD2 (5 bases). This CDR3 is 16 amino acids long. CDR1 and CDR2 (germline): LGHNA, YSLEER. V lost 1 base to trimming and J lost 5 bases, with 17 bases between them. The CDR3 is CASSQATVRGRETQYF. In DNA form, the CDR3 reads TGCGCCAGCAGCCAAGCGACCGTCCGGGGAAGGGAGACCCAGTACTTC.

The rearrangement uses TRBV6-5 and TRBJ2-7, with no clear D. The V end lost 0 bases, the J end lost 2 bases, and 17 bases lay between the germline ends. The CDR3 sequence is 17 residues long. Germline CDR1 and CDR2: MNHEY and SVGAGI. The CDR3 DNA reads TGTGCCAGCAGTTACTCGATCTCGGCAGATTCGGCCTACGAGCAGTACTTC. This codes for CASSYSISADSAYEQYF.

The chain uses TRBV11-1 and TRBJ1-1; 10 bases are shared with TRBD1. Looked up from germline, CDR1 is SGHAT and CDR2 is FQDESV (reference sequence). Trimming at V came to 3 bases and at J to 4 bases, leaving 5 bases not matched to a gene. This CDR3 contains 15 residues. CDR3 nucleotides: TGTGCCAGCAGCTTGGCGGGACAGGGGTTCACTGAAGCTTTCTTT. Protein: CASSLAGQGFTEAFF.

This clonotype was detected a few times. This chain links TRBV6-5 with TRBJ2-7; D is unresolved. Trimming took 2 bases from V and 0 from J, leaving 14 bases between them. Germline CDR1 reads MNHEY; CDR2 reads SVGAGI. The CDR3 consists of 16 residues. CDR3 nucleotide sequence: TGTGCCAGCAGTTACAATGTGGCCTCGGGCTCCTACGAGCAGTACTTC. Translation: CASSYNVASGSYEQYF.

The chain joins TRBV6-5 to TRBJ2-7; 7 bases match TRBD1. Looked up from germline, CDR1 is MNHEY and CDR2 is SVGAGI. There are 15 residues in the CDR3. The junction had 6 bases not matched to a gene; V was cut back by 4 bases and J by 0 bases. The CDR3 sequence: CASSLGGLLSYEQYF. CDR3 sequence (DNA): TGTGCCAGCAGTTTAGGGGGCCTACTCTCCTACGAGCAGTACTTC.

The chain has TRBV20-1 and TRBJ1-6; 7 nucleotides match TRBD1. The CDR3 has 13 amino acids. The germline V gene has CDR1 DFQATT and CDR2 SNEGSKA (reference sequence). Trimming removed 4 bases from V and 5 bases from J; junction bases left unmatched: 2. This CDR3 reads CSAKTGNNSPLHF. The CDR3 DNA follows: TGCAGTGCTAAGACAGGGAATAATTCACCCCTCCACTTT.

V usage is TRBV15 and J usage is TRBJ2-7, with 9 bases lining up with TRBD1. V lost 0 bases to trimming and J lost 0 bases; unmatched junction nucleotides: 3. This CDR3 region has 16 residues. Germline CDR1 reads LNHNV; CDR2 reads YYDKDF (reference sequence). The CDR3 protein is CATSRDPGQGSYEQYF. The CDR3 DNA is TGTGCCACCAGCAGAGATCCGGGACAGGGCTCCTACGAGCAGTACTTC.

CDR3 sequence reads: CASRERDRGPFAQYF. Here the CDR3 DNA reads TGTGCCAGCAGGGAACGGGACAGGGGCCCTTTTGCGCAGTATTTT. This chain links TRBV6-1 with TRBJ2-3; 10 bases align to TRBD1. This CDR3 has 15 residues. Germline CDR1 reads MNHNS; CDR2 reads SASEGT. V trimming: 6 bases; J trimming: 10 bases; junction bases outside the gene matches: 13.

This clonotype is classed as large. The genes are TRBV15 and TRBJ2-5, with 12 bases aligning to TRBD2. The CDR3 has 16 residues. The V and J ends lost 4 bases and 3 bases, in that order; junction bases with no gene match: 6. Germline CDR1 and CDR2: LNHNV and YYDKDF (reference sequence). The CDR3, as DNA: TGTGCCACCAGCAAAGGACTAGCGGGACCGAAAGAGACCCAGTACTTC. This encodes CATSKGLAGPKETQYF.

This sequence joins TRBV6-2 or TRBV6-3 and TRBJ2-1; 10 nucleotides align to TRBD2. The CDR3 is made up of 16 amino acids. CDR1 MNHEY and CDR2 SVGEGT come from the germline V gene. Trimming removed 4 bases from V and 1 base from J; junction bases left unmatched: 4. The CDR3 region has the DNA TGTGCCAGCAGTTCCCGACTAGCGGGTTCCTACAATGAGCAGTTCTTC. Protein product: CASSSRLAGSYNEQFF.

J is TRBJ1-5 and V is TRBV5-6, with TRBD1 matching over 7 bases. CDR1 and CDR2 from the germline V gene are SGHDT and YYEEEE. The CDR3 contains 16 residues. The J segment lost 3 bases and the V segment lost 1 base, leaving 7 bases of the junction unmatched. CDR3 DNA sequence: TGTGCCAGCAGCTTGCGTGCGGGACAGTACAATCAGCCCCAGCATTTT. It encodes CASSLRAGQYNQPQHF.

The gene calls are TRBV6-5 and TRBJ1-5, with 9 bases lining up with TRBD1. The CDR3 runs to 15 residues. Trimming cost V 4 bases and J 4 bases; bases outside gene matches: 5. Germline assignment: CDR1 MNHEY and CDR2 SVGAGI. CDR3: CASSSRDRANQPQHF. Written as DNA, the CDR3 is TGTGCCAGCAGTTCCCGGGACAGGGCTAATCAGCCCCAGCATTTT.

The chain combines TRBV5-1 with TRBJ1-1; no firm D call. CDR1 is SGHRS, CDR2 YFSETQ, per germline. This CDR3 contains 13 residues. V shed 0 bases and J shed 3 bases, with 6 bases lying between them. The DNA of the CDR3 is TGCGCCAGCAGCTTGGTAGTGGACACTGAAGCTTTCTTT. This translates into CASSLVVDTEAFF. Full variable domain (outside the CDR3, taken from reference TRBV5-1 and TRBJ1-1): KAGVTQTPRYLIKTRGQQVTLSCSPISGHRSVSWYQQTPGQGLQFLFEYFSETQRNKGNFPGRFSGRQFSNSRSEMNVSTLELGDSALYLCASSLVVDTEAFFGQGTRLTVV.